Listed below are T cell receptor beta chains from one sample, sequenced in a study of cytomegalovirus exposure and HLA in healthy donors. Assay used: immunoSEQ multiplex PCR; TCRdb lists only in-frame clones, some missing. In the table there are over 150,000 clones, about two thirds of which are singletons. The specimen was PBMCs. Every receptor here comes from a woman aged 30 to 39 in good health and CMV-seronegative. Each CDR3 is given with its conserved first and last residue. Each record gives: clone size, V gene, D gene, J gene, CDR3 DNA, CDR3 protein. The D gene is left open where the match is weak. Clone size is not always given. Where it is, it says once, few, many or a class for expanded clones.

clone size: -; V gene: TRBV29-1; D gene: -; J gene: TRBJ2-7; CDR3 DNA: TGCAGCGCAACGGACACGAACTACGAGCAGTACTTC; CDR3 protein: CSATDTNYEQYF
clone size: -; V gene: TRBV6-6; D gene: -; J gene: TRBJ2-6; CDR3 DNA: TGTGCCAGCAGTTACGGGGCCTTTGGAGGGGCCAACGTCCTGACTTTC; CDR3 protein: CASSYGAFGGANVLTF
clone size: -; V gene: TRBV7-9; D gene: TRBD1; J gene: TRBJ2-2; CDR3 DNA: TGTGCCAGCAGCCCACAGGGGTCCGGGGAGCTGTTTTTT; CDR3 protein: CASSPQGSGELFF
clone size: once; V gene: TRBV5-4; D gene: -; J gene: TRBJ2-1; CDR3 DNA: TGTGCCAGCAGCCCATCTAGTGCCACCTCCTACAATGAGCAGTTCTTC; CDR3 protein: CASSPSSATSYNEQFF
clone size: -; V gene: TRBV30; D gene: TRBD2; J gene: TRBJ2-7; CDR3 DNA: TGTGCCTGGAGGCCCACACGGGGCGGGAGGGCCTACGAGCAGTACTTC; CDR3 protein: CAWRPTRGGRAYEQYF
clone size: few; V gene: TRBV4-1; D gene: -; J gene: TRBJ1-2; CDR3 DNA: TGCGCCAGCAGCCCGTCCGTCCTGAACTATGGCTACACCTTC; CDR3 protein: CASSPSVLNYGYTF
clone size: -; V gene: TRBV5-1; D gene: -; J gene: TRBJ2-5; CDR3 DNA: TGCGCCAGCAGCATGTCAGGCTTCCAAGAGACCCAGTACTTC; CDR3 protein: CASSMSGFQETQYF
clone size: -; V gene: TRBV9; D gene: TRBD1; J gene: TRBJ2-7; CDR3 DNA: TGTGCCAGCAGTCCCAGGGGCGGGACAGGCTACGAGCAGTACTTC; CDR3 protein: CASSPRGGTGYEQYF
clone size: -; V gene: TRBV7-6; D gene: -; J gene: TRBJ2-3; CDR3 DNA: TGTGCCAGCAGCCCAGACAGCGATACGCAGTATTTT; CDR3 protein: CASSPDSDTQYF
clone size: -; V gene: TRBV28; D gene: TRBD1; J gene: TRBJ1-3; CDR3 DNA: TGTGCCAATCCCACGACAGGGGTCTTTGGAAACACCATATATTTT; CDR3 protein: CANPTTGVFGNTIYF
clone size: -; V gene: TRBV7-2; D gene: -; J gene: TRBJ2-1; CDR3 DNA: TGTGCCAGCAGCTTAGCGTCAGGTAGAACTGATGAGCAGTTCTTC; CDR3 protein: CASSLASGRTDEQFF